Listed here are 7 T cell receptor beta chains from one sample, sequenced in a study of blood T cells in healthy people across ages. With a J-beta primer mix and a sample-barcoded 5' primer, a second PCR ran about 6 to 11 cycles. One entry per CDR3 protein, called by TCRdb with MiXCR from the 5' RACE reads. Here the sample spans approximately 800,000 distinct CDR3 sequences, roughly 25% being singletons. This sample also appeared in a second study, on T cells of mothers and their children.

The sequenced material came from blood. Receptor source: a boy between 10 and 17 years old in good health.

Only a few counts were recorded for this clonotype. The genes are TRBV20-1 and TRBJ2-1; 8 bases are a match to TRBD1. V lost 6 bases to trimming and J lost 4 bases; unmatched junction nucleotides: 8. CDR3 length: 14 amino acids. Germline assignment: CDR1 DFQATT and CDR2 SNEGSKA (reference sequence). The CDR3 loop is CSAEGQDFYNEQFF. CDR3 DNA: TGCAGTGCGGAGGGACAGGATTTTTACAATGAGCAGTTCTTC.

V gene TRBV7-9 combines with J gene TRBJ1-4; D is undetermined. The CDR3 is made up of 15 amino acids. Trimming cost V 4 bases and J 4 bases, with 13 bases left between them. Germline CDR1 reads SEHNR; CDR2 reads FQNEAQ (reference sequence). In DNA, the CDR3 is TGTGCCAGCAGCTCCATCCGGGATGGTAATGAAAAACTGTTTTTT. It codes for CASSSIRDGNEKLFF.

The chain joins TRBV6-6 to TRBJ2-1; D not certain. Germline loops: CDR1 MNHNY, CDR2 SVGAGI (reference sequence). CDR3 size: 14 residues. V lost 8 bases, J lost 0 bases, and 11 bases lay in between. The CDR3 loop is CASGASSSYNEQFF. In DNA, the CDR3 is TGTGCCAGCGGAGCCTCCAGCTCCTACAATGAGCAGTTCTTC.

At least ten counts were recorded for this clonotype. CDR3 DNA: TGCAGCGGGGGACTAGCGGGTGAGACCCAGTACTTC. Protein product: CSGGLAGETQYF. The V call is TRBV29-1, the J call TRBJ2-5; 12 nucleotides line up with TRBD2. The CDR3 has 12 amino acids. V shed 7 bases and J 5 bases; nucleotides not matched to a gene: 2. CDR1 and CDR2 (germline): SQVTM, ANQGSEA.

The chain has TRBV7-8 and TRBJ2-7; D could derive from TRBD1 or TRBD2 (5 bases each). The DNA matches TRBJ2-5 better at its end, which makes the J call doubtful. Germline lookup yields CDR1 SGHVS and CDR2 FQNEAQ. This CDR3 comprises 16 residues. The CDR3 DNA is TGTGCCAGCAGCTCTAGCTACGGGGCATCGGGAGAGACCCAGTACTTC. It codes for CASSSSYGASGETQYF.

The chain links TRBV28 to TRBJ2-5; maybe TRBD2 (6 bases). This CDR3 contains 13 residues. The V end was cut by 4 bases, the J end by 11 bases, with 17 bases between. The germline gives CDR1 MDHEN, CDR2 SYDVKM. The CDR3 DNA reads TGTGCCAGCAGTTCCGGGAGTTCGGAGGAGCAGTACTTC. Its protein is CASSSGSSEEQYF.

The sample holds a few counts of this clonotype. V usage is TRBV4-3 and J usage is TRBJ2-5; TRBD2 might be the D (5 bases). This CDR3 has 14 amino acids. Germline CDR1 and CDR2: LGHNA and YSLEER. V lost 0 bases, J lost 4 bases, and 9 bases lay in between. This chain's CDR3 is CASSQEPGRETQYF. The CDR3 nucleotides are TGCGCCAGCAGCCAAGAGCCGGGAAGAGAGACCCAGTACTTC.